Listed here are 9 T cell receptor beta chains from one sample, sequenced in a study of shared clonotypes between healthy human individuals (dated by TCRdb to 2020 to 2021). The library was made by the immunoSEQ multiplex PCR assay. TCRdb obtained this table from immuneACCESS and retained in-frame rearrangements with V and J assigned. These tables miss some clones; where compared with another copy, unresolved V genes account for less than half of the shortfall, and the remainder is unexplained. The sample data list some 2.3 million clones, and about 92% of these were observed just once. The leading ten clones occupy roughly 0.36% of the sample. Sequences were obtained from naive CD4+ T cells from PBMCs. Read against the paper, the sample's cell subset or site label means: CD45RA+ positively selected. The source is a man aged 18 to 29 in good health. Some clones in this sample may be carry-over from other donors' samples.

V and J are TRBV5-1 and TRBJ1-3, with 7 bases identical to TRBD1. The germline gives CDR1 SGHRS, CDR2 YFSETQ. The V gene end was trimmed by 2 bases and the J gene end by 8 bases; junction bases not matched to a gene: 7. The CDR3 spans 14 residues. The CDR3: CASSFEGAGYTIYF. The CDR3 DNA reads as TGCGCCAGCAGCTTTGAGGGGGCTGGTTACACCATATATTTT. The variable domain in full, completed from reference TRBV5-1 and TRBJ1-3, reads KAGVTQTPRYLIKTRGQQVTLSCSPISGHRSVSWYQQTPGQGLQFLFEYFSETQRNKGNFPGRFSGRQFSNSRSEMNVSTLELGDSALYLCASSFEGAGYTIYFGEGSWLTVV.

The chain joins TRBV5-1 to TRBJ2-1; 12 bases agree with TRBD2. CDR3 length: 18 residues. Germline CDR1 and CDR2: SGHRS and YFSETQ. The V gene end was trimmed by 0 bases and the J gene end by 0 bases; junction bases not matched to a gene: 4. CDR3 nucleotides: TGCGCCAGCAGCTTGGGGACTAGCGGGGATAGCTCCTACAATGAGCAGTTCTTC. This sequence encodes CASSLGTSGDSSYNEQFF.

The V gene is TRBV21-1, the J gene TRBJ2-7; the table's TRBD2 call for D was not verified on the DNA. TRBV21-1 is shown as a pseudogene. This CDR3 contains 15 residues. DNA for the CDR3: TGTGCCAGCAGCAAAAGAGGGCGGACCTTCTACGAGCAGTACTTC. This sequence encodes CASSKRGRTFYEQYF.

The V and J genes are TRBV28 and TRBJ2-5; 8 nucleotides line up with TRBD2. V was clipped by 8 bases and J by 5 bases; unmatched bases: 16. Germline V gene lookup returns CDR1 MDHEN and CDR2 SYDVKM. This CDR3 has 16 amino acids. The CDR3 is CASYPWGRGDSETQYF. In DNA form, the CDR3 reads TGTGCCAGCTACCCCTGGGGGCGGGGGGATTCGGAGACCCAGTACTTC.

The chain links TRBV5-1 to TRBJ2-1; 7 bases fit TRBD2. This CDR3 is 15 amino acids long. Germline loops: CDR1 SGHRS, CDR2 YFSETQ. V lost 4 bases and J lost 4; bases outside the gene matches: 8. The CDR3 reads CASSVRDYDYNEQFF. The CDR3 nucleotides read TGCGCCAGCAGCGTCCGGGACTACGATTACAATGAGCAGTTCTTC.

The genes are TRBV28 and TRBJ1-6; weak D call: TRBD1 (5 bases). V was cut by 2 bases and J by 8 bases, with 10 bases left in between. The CDR3 totals 14 residues. Per the germline V gene, CDR1 is MDHEN and CDR2 is SYDVKM. CDR3 loop: CASSLRRGDSPLHF. The CDR3 DNA is TGTGCCAGCAGTTTAAGACGAGGGGATTCACCCCTCCACTTT.

The chain combines TRBV7-2 with TRBJ1-2; TRBD1 agrees at 10 bases. The V segment lost 5 bases and the J segment 4 bases; nucleotides outside the gene matches: 10. Germline V gene sequence: CDR1 SGHTA, CDR2 FQGNSA. The CDR3 spans 16 residues. CDR3 amino acids: CASSPPPGQGSYGYTF. The CDR3 DNA follows: TGTGCCAGCAGCCCCCCCCCGGGACAGGGGAGCTATGGCTACACCTTC.

This clone was found a few times. The rearrangement uses TRBV27 and TRBJ1-4; 9 bases match TRBD1. Per the germline V gene, CDR1 is MNHEY and CDR2 is SMNVEV (reference sequence). V lost 6 bases, J lost 7 bases, and 6 bases stayed unmatched. This CDR3 contains 14 residues. The CDR3 loop is CASSFRTGAEKLFF. The CDR3 DNA reads TGTGCCAGCAGCTTCAGGACAGGGGCTGAAAAACTGTTTTTT.

The chain employs TRBV28 and TRBJ2-7, with 8 nucleotides matching TRBD1. CDR1 and CDR2 from the germline V gene are MDHEN and SYDVKM. This CDR3 region has 15 residues. Germline trimming cut 2 bases from V and 2 bases from J; bases unmatched to any gene: 5. The CDR3 DNA reads TGTGCCAGCAGTTTAAGGGACAGGTATACCTACGAGCAGTACTTC. Residues: CASSLRDRYTYEQYF.